A selection of T cell receptor beta chains follows, all from one sample in a study of Ad26.COV2.S vaccination and SARS-CoV-2 variants. The repertoire was sequenced with immunoSEQ multiplex PCR; TCRdb's copy has only in-frame clones and lacks some. Counted here are 400,000 to 500,000 clones, 89% occurring once; the ten biggest clones make up around 2.5%. The sequenced sample was peripheral blood, obtained in a trial of Ad26.COV2.S vaccine versus placebo. Receptor source: a person between 18 and 60 years old who received the Ad26.COV2.S COVID-19 vaccine or a placebo. CDR3s include the opening cysteine and the closing phenylalanine or tryptophan. Each record gives: clone size, V gene, J gene, D gene, CDR3 DNA, CDR3 protein. D genes are given only for firm matches. Only some rows state a clone size, as once, few, many or a class for expanded clones.

abundance: .; v_gene: TRBV3-1/TRBV3-2; j_gene: TRBJ2-5; d_gene: .; CDR3nt: TGTGCCAGCAGCCCCGGCCTGTGGGTACAGGGCCAAGAGACCCAGTACTTC; CDR3aa: CASSPGLWVQGQETQYF
abundance: .; v_gene: TRBV5-5; j_gene: TRBJ2-5; d_gene: .; CDR3nt: TGTGCCAGCAGCTTGGTCGAAGGCGCGGAGACCCAGTACTTC; CDR3aa: CASSLVEGAETQYF
abundance: once; v_gene: TRBV3-1/TRBV3-2; j_gene: TRBJ2-5; d_gene: .; CDR3nt: TGTGCCAGCAGCCAAGATAGGGGGGAAGGACCCCAGTACTTC; CDR3aa: CASSQDRGEGPQYF
abundance: .; v_gene: TRBV18; j_gene: TRBJ2-1; d_gene: .; CDR3nt: TGTGCCAGCTCACGACTACAGGGAAATGAGGATGAGCAGTTCTTC; CDR3aa: CASSRLQGNEDEQFF
abundance: .; v_gene: TRBV5-1; j_gene: TRBJ2-2; d_gene: .; CDR3nt: TGCGCCAGCAGCTTCTTTGGCGACACCGGGGAGCTGTTTTTT; CDR3aa: CASSFFGDTGELFF
abundance: .; v_gene: TRBV11-2; j_gene: TRBJ2-7; d_gene: .; CDR3nt: TGTGCCAGCAGCTTAGGCCACAACTACGAGCAGTACTTC; CDR3aa: CASSLGHNYEQYF
abundance: .; v_gene: TRBV10-3; j_gene: TRBJ2-3; d_gene: .; CDR3nt: TGTGCCATCAGTGAGTCGCAGCTGGATACGCAGTATTTT; CDR3aa: CAISESQLDTQYF
abundance: .; v_gene: TRBV4-1; j_gene: TRBJ2-3; d_gene: .; CDR3nt: TGCGCCAGCAGCCAAGCGAGGGAGAGGTCGCAGTATTTT; CDR3aa: CASSQARERSQYF
abundance: .; v_gene: TRBV27; j_gene: TRBJ1-2; d_gene: .; CDR3nt: TGTGCCAGCAGGCAGGGCGCTAACTATGGCTACACCTTC; CDR3aa: CASRQGANYGYTF
abundance: .; v_gene: TRBV7-2; j_gene: TRBJ2-1; d_gene: .; CDR3nt: TGTGCCAGCAGACCGGGGGGCCCGCTTACTGAGCAGTTCTTC; CDR3aa: CASRPGGPLTEQFF
abundance: .; v_gene: TRBV4-2; j_gene: TRBJ1-1; d_gene: .; CDR3nt: TGTGCCAGCGGTCCTCGGGGGGACGCAGGTAACACTGAAGCTTTCTTT; CDR3aa: CASGPRGDAGNTEAFF
abundance: .; v_gene: TRBV25-1; j_gene: TRBJ2-7; d_gene: TRBD2; CDR3nt: TGTGCCAGCAGTGAAGGTTCTAGCGGTTACGAGCAGTACTTC; CDR3aa: CASSEGSSGYEQYF
abundance: .; v_gene: TRBV19; j_gene: TRBJ1-5; d_gene: .; CDR3nt: TGTGCCAGTAGTATAGCCAGGGGCGCTAGCAATCAGCCCCAGCATTTT; CDR3aa: CASSIARGASNQPQHF
abundance: .; v_gene: TRBV5-1; j_gene: TRBJ1-4; d_gene: TRBD1; CDR3nt: TGCGCCAGCAGCGCCGGGACAGATAATGAAAAACTGTTTTTT; CDR3aa: CASSAGTDNEKLFF
abundance: .; v_gene: TRBV4-3; j_gene: TRBJ2-1; d_gene: TRBD2; CDR3nt: TGCGCCAGCAGCCGCTTTCGGACTAGCGGGAGTGTGTCCTACAATGAGCAGTTCTTC; CDR3aa: CASSRFRTSGSVSYNEQFF
abundance: .; v_gene: TRBV5-6; j_gene: TRBJ2-1; d_gene: .; CDR3nt: TGTGCCAGCAGCTCGCCTTCTGCAAGCTCCTACAATGAGCAGTTCTTC; CDR3aa: CASSSPSASSYNEQFF
abundance: .; v_gene: TRBV11-2; j_gene: TRBJ2-2; d_gene: .; CDR3nt: TGTGCCAGCAGCTTAGCGGCCAACACCGGGGAGCTGTTTTTT; CDR3aa: CASSLAANTGELFF
abundance: .; v_gene: TRBV11-3; j_gene: TRBJ2-1; d_gene: TRBD2; CDR3nt: TGTGCCAGCAGCTTAGAGGGACTAGCGGGATTCTCCTACAATGAGCAGTTCTTC; CDR3aa: CASSLEGLAGFSYNEQFF
abundance: .; v_gene: TRBV28; j_gene: TRBJ1-4; d_gene: .; CDR3nt: TGTGCCAGCACCTTGGGAGGGCTTCGAGAAAAACTGTTTTTT; CDR3aa: CASTLGGLREKLFF
abundance: .; v_gene: TRBV6-6; j_gene: TRBJ1-4; d_gene: .; CDR3nt: TGTGCCAGCGGGCGGGCTAATGAAAAACTGTTTTTT; CDR3aa: CASGRANEKLFF
abundance: .; v_gene: TRBV9; j_gene: TRBJ1-2; d_gene: TRBD1; CDR3nt: TGTGCCAGCAGCGTAGTAGAACAGGGGTATGGCTACACCTTC; CDR3aa: CASSVVEQGYGYTF
abundance: .; v_gene: TRBV7-9; j_gene: TRBJ2-6; d_gene: .; CDR3nt: TGTGCCAGCAGCTTAGGACGGGGCTCTGGGGCCAACGTCCTGACTTTC; CDR3aa: CASSLGRGSGANVLTF
abundance: .; v_gene: TRBV5-1; j_gene: TRBJ1-6; d_gene: .; CDR3nt: TGCGCCAGCAGCTTGGATGCAGACTCACCCCTCCACTTT; CDR3aa: CASSLDADSPLHF
abundance: .; v_gene: TRBV7-2; j_gene: TRBJ1-1; d_gene: TRBD1; CDR3nt: TGTGCCAGCAGCTTCTACTCGGACAGGGGAACTGAAGCTTTCTTT; CDR3aa: CASSFYSDRGTEAFF
abundance: .; v_gene: TRBV4-2; j_gene: TRBJ2-1; d_gene: .; CDR3nt: TGTGCCAGCAGCCAAGGGACTCTGAGCTCCTACAATGAGCAGTTCTTC; CDR3aa: CASSQGTLSSYNEQFF
abundance: .; v_gene: TRBV18; j_gene: TRBJ1-2; d_gene: TRBD1; CDR3nt: TGTGCCAGCTCACCACCCCCAAGGGACAGGGAGAGATTAAACTATGGCTACACCTTC; CDR3aa: CASSPPPRDRERLNYGYTF
abundance: .; v_gene: TRBV3-1/TRBV3-2; j_gene: TRBJ2-3; d_gene: .; CDR3nt: TGTGCCAGCAGCGACTACAACAAGCGCTTCTCGCAGTATTTT; CDR3aa: CASSDYNKRFSQYF
abundance: .; v_gene: TRBV29-1; j_gene: TRBJ2-1; d_gene: .; CDR3nt: TGCAGCGTTGAAGGTAACGTCTACAATGAGCAGTTCTTC; CDR3aa: CSVEGNVYNEQFF
abundance: few; v_gene: TRBV7-9; j_gene: TRBJ1-4; d_gene: .; CDR3nt: TGTGCCAGCAGCCGTTTAGGGGGTTTAACTAATGAAAAACTGTTTTTT; CDR3aa: CASSRLGGLTNEKLFF
abundance: .; v_gene: TRBV11-3; j_gene: TRBJ2-2; d_gene: .; CDR3nt: TGTGCCAGCAGCTTAGCAGTGCGGGGTACCGGGGAGCTGTTTTTT; CDR3aa: CASSLAVRGTGELFF
abundance: .; v_gene: TRBV18; j_gene: TRBJ1-2; d_gene: .; CDR3nt: TGTGCCAGCTCTGAGGGGGTGGACTATGGCTACACCTTC; CDR3aa: CASSEGVDYGYTF
abundance: .; v_gene: TRBV2; j_gene: TRBJ2-5; d_gene: .; CDR3nt: TGTGCCAGCAGTGAAGCAGAGACCCAGTACTTC; CDR3aa: CASSEAETQYF
abundance: .; v_gene: TRBV9; j_gene: TRBJ2-3; d_gene: TRBD2; CDR3nt: TGTGCCAGCAGCGTAGTCGCTAGCGGGTCTTACACAGATACGCAGTATTTT; CDR3aa: CASSVVASGSYTDTQYF
abundance: .; v_gene: TRBV4-1; j_gene: TRBJ2-2; d_gene: .; CDR3nt: TGCGCCAGCAGCCTGTGGACAAGAGGGCCCAAAGGGGAGGCCGGGGAGCTGTTTTTT; CDR3aa: CASSLWTRGPKGEAGELFF
abundance: .; v_gene: TRBV7-2; j_gene: TRBJ2-5; d_gene: .; CDR3nt: TGTGCCAGCATCCCCGGGGGTGACCGGGGGACCCAGTACTTC; CDR3aa: CASIPGGDRGTQYF
abundance: .; v_gene: TRBV12-3/TRBV12-4; j_gene: TRBJ1-2; d_gene: .; CDR3nt: TGTGCCAGCAGGGACGGGGGGAGGTATGGCTACACCTTC; CDR3aa: CASRDGGRYGYTF
abundance: .; v_gene: TRBV28; j_gene: TRBJ1-3; d_gene: TRBD1; CDR3nt: TGTGCCAGCAGTCCAGGGGGGACTGGAAACACCATATATTTT; CDR3aa: CASSPGGTGNTIYF
abundance: few; v_gene: TRBV6-5; j_gene: TRBJ1-6; d_gene: TRBD1; CDR3nt: TGTGCCAGCAGCCGGCAGGGGGCACGTTCACCCCTCCACTTT; CDR3aa: CASSRQGARSPLHF
abundance: .; v_gene: TRBV6-2/TRBV6-3; j_gene: TRBJ2-3; d_gene: .; CDR3nt: TGTGCCAGCAGTTACTCCTACTTGGATACGCAGTATTTT; CDR3aa: CASSYSYLDTQYF
abundance: .; v_gene: TRBV5-8; j_gene: TRBJ2-5; d_gene: .; CDR3nt: TGTGCCAGCAGCTTAAGGGAAGCTCAAGAGACCCAGTACTTC; CDR3aa: CASSLREAQETQYF
abundance: .; v_gene: TRBV2; j_gene: TRBJ1-5; d_gene: .; CDR3nt: TGTGCCAGCAGTGACAGGTCTGGTAATCAGCCCCAGCATTTT; CDR3aa: CASSDRSGNQPQHF
abundance: .; v_gene: TRBV11-2; j_gene: TRBJ2-3; d_gene: TRBD2; CDR3nt: TGTGCCAGCAGCGAGACTAGCGGGGAGAGCACAGATACGCAGTATTTT; CDR3aa: CASSETSGESTDTQYF
abundance: .; v_gene: TRBV19; j_gene: TRBJ1-4; d_gene: .; CDR3nt: TGTGCCAGTAGTAACAACAGGGTTGAAAAACTGTTTTTT; CDR3aa: CASSNNRVEKLFF
abundance: .; v_gene: TRBV19; j_gene: TRBJ2-1; d_gene: TRBD2; CDR3nt: TGTGCCAGTAGTCGGGGGGATCTGTACAATGAGCAGTTCTTC; CDR3aa: CASSRGDLYNEQFF
abundance: .; v_gene: TRBV5-4; j_gene: TRBJ1-2; d_gene: TRBD1; CDR3nt: TGTGCCAGCAGCTTGGAGACAGGGGGTAGAACGTATGGCTACACCTTC; CDR3aa: CASSLETGGRTYGYTF